The next 4 T cell receptor beta chains were all read from a single sample in a study of blood T cell repertoires in COVID-19. The repertoire was sequenced with immunoSEQ multiplex PCR; TCRdb's copy has only in-frame clones and lacks some. The sample shows fewer than 200,000 clones, 85% to 90% of them seen only once. The sequenced material came from peripheral blood. The receptors originated from a middle-aged man with active or convalescent COVID-19.

The V and J genes are TRBV7-2 and TRBJ2-1, with 8 bases matching TRBD1. This CDR3 region has 19 residues. After removal of 1 base from V and 4 bases from J, the junction contained 15 bases not matched to a gene. Per germline, CDR1 SGHTA and CDR2 FQGNSA. CDR3 loop: CASSLVSSLRQGRYNEQFF. Written as DNA, the CDR3 is TGTGCCAGCAGCTTAGTATCTTCGTTGAGACAGGGGAGGTACAATGAGCAGTTCTTC.

The chain couples TRBV7-2 to TRBJ2-3; D might be TRBD1 (5 bases). The length of the CDR3 is 16 residues. CDR1 and CDR2 from the germline V gene are SGHTA and FQGNSA. Trimming cost V 2 bases and J 0 bases, with 12 bases left between them. The CDR3 nucleotides are TGTGCCAGCAGCTTAAGTCCAGGGTTTAGCACAGATACGCAGTATTTT. Its protein product is CASSLSPGFSTDTQYF.

The rearrangement links TRBV6-1 to TRBJ2-2, with D tentatively TRBD2 (5 bases). Germline V CDR1 and CDR2: MNHNS, SASEGT. The CDR3 extends over 15 amino acids. V was pared by 1 base and J by 3 bases, with 9 bases between. CDR3 in amino acids: CASSEGTGYTGELFF. The CDR3 DNA reads TGTGCCAGCAGTGAAGGGACTGGTTACACCGGGGAGCTGTTTTTT.

The chain is built from TRBV15 and TRBJ2-7; D is undetermined. Trimming stripped 2 bases from V and 0 bases from J, with 14 bases between. The CDR3 is 16 residues long. CDR1 is LNHNV and CDR2 is YYDKDF in the germline V gene (reference sequence). CDR3 nucleotides: TGTGCCACCAGCAGAAATCTCGCCACAAGCTCCTACGAGCAGTACTTC. Its protein is CATSRNLATSSYEQYF.